The present T cell receptor (beta chain) was sequenced within a study of blood T cell repertoires in COVID-19. Produced via immunoSEQ multiplex PCR; TCRdb's table is partial and in-frame only. Of about 33,000 clones listed, more than 80% were seen once; the top ten hold roughly 7%. This clone was observed a few times. The sequence came from a human donor in a cohort sampled during active COVID-19. The sample taken for sequencing was peripheral blood.

The CDR3 DNA is TGTGCCACCAGTGATTCCACTAGCGGGAGTCGCGGGTACAATGAGCAGTTCTTC. Translation gives CATSDSTSGSRGYNEQFF. The chain links TRBV24-1 to TRBJ2-1; 11 bases are a match to TRBD2. V was pared by 2 bases and J by 4 bases, with 9 bases of the junction left unmatched. In germline, CDR1 is KGHDR, CDR2 SFDVKD. The CDR3 is made up of 18 amino acids.